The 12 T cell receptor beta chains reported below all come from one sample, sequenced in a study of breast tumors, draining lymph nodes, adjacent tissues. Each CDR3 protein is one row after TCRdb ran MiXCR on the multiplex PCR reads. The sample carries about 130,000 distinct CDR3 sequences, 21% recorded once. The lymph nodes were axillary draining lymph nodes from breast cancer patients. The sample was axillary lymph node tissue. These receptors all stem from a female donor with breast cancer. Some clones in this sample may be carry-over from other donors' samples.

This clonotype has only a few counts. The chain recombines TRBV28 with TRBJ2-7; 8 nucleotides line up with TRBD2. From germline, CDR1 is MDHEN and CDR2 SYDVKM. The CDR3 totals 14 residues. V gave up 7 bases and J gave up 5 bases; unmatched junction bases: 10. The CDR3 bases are TGTGCCAGCACCCACGCGGGGGGTCCTAACGAGCAGTACTTC. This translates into CASTHAGGPNEQYF.

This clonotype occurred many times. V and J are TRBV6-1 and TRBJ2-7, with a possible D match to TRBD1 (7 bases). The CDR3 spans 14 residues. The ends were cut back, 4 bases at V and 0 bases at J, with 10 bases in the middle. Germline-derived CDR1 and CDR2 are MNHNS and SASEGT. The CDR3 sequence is CASSAGGTSYEQYF. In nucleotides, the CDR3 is TGTGCCAGCAGTGCAGGGGGGACCTCCTACGAGCAGTACTTC.

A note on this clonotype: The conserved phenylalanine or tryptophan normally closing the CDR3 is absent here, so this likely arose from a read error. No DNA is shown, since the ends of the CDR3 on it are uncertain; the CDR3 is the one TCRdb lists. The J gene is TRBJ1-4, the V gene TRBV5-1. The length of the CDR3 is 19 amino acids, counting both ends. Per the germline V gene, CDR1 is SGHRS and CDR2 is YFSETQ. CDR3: CASSPPETDSSLIMKNCFL.

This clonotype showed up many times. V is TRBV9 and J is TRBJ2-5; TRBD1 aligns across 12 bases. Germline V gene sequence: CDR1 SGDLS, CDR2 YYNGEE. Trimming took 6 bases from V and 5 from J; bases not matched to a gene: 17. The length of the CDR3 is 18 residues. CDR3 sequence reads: CASTYGTGTGGLPETQYF. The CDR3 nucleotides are TGTGCCAGCACCTATGGAACCGGGACAGGGGGCCTCCCGGAGACCCAGTACTTC.

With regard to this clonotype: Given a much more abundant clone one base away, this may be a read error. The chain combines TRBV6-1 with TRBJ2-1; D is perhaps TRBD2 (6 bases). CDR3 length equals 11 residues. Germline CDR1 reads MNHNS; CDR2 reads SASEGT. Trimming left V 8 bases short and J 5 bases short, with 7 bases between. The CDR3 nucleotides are TGTGCCAGCCGCGGGGACAATGAGCAGTTCTTC. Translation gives CASRGDNEQFF.

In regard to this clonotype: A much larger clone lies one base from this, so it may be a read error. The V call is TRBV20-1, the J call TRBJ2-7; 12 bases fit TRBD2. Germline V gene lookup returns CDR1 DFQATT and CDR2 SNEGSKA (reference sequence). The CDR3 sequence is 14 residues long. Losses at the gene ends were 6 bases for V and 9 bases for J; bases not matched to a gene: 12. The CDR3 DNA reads TGCAGTGCCCTCCCCCCTAGCGGGAGGGACGGGCAGTACTTC. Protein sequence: CSALPPSGRDGQYF.

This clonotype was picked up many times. CDR3 in DNA: TGCAGTGCTGGAACAGTTCACGCATTAAACAATGAGCAGTTCTTC. Translating gives CSAGTVHALNNEQFF. The chain couples TRBV20-1 to TRBJ2-1; D is uncertain. Trimming removed 5 bases at V and 5 bases at J, with 19 bases between. Germline V gene data show CDR1 as DFQATT and CDR2 as SNEGSKA (reference sequence). The CDR3 is 15 residues long.

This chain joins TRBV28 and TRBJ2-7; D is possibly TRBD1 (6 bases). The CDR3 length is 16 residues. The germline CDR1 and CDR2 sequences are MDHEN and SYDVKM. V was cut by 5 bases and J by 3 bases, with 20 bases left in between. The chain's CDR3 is CASSTSGTSRYYEQYF. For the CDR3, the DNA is TGTGCCAGCAGTACATCCGGGACAAGCCGCTACTACGAGCAGTACTTC.

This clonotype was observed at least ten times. CDR3 residues: CASNSGRGETQYF. Here the CDR3 DNA reads TGTGCCAGCAACAGTGGGAGGGGAGAGACCCAGTACTTC. This rearrangement joins TRBV9 to TRBJ2-5; 7 nucleotides align to TRBD2. The ends lost 6 bases at V and 4 bases at J; junction bases unmatched: 6. The CDR3 runs 13 residues. The germline V gene has CDR1 SGDLS and CDR2 YYNGEE.

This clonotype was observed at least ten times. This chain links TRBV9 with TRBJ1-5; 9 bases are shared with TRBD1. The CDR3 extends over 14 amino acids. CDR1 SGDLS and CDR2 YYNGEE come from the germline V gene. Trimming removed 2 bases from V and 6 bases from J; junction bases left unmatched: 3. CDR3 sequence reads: CASSVTGGSQPQHF. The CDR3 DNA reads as TGTGCCAGCAGCGTTACAGGGGGCAGTCAGCCCCAGCATTTT.

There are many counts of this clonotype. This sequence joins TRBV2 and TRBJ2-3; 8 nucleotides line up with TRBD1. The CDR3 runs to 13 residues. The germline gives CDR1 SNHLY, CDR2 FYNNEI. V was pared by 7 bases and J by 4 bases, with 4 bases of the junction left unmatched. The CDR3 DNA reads TGTGCCAGCACCCCGACAGGGGCAGATACGCAGTATTTT. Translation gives CASTPTGADTQYF.

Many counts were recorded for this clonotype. As DNA, the CDR3 is TGTGCCATCAGTGAGATCCTCTGGGCGGGAATAGGCTCCTACGAGCAGTACTTC. Amino acid sequence: CAISEILWAGIGSYEQYF. The chain links TRBV10-3 to TRBJ2-7; perhaps TRBD2 as D (6 bases). CDR1 and CDR2 from the germline V gene are ENHRY and SYGVKD. Trimming cost V 2 bases and J 0 bases, with 20 bases left between them. CDR3 length equals 18 residues.